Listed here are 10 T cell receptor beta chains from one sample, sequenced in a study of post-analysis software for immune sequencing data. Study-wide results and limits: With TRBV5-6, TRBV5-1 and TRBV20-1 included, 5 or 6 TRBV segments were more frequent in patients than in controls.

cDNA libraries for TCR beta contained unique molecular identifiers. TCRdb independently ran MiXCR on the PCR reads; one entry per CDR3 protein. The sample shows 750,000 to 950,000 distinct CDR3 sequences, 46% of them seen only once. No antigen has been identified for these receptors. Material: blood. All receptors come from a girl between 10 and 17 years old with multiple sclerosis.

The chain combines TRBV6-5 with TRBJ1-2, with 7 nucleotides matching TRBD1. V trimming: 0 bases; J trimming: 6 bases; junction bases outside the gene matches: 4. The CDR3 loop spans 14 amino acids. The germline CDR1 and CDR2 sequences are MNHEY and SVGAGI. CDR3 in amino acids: CASSYSTGNNGYTF. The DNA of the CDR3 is TGTGCCAGCAGTTACTCGACAGGGAATAATGGCTACACCTTC.

This CDR3 is CASSSGGAKRNTEAFF. DNA for the CDR3: TGTGCCAGCAGCTCTGGGGGAGCAAAAAGGAACACTGAAGCTTTCTTT. This rearrangement joins TRBV13 to TRBJ1-1, with D perhaps matching TRBD1 (5 bases). Trimming took off 4 bases at V and 1 base at J, with 16 bases between the two ends. This CDR3 is 16 amino acids long. Germline lookup yields CDR1 PRHDT and CDR2 FYEKMQ (reference sequence).

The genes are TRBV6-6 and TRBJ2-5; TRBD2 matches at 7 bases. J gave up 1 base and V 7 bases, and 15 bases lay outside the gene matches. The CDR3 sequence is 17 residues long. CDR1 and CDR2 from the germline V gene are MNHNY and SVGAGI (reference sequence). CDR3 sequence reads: CASTPGASGYFQETQYF. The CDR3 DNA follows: TGTGCCAGCACTCCTGGGGCTAGCGGATACTTCCAAGAGACCCAGTACTTC.

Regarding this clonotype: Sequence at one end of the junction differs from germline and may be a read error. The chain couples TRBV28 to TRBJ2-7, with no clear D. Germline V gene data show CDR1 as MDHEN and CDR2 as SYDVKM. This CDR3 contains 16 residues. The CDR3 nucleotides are TGTGCCAGCAGTTTCTCAGTGGAGTTTGAGACCTACGTGCAGTACTTC. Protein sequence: CASSFSVEFETYVQYF. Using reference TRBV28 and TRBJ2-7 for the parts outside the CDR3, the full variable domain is DVKVTQSSRYLVKRTGEKVFLECVQDMDHENMFWYRQDPGLGLRLIYFSYDVKMKEKGDIPEGYSVSREKKERFSLILESASTNQTSMYLCASSFSVEFETYVQYFGPGTRLTVT.

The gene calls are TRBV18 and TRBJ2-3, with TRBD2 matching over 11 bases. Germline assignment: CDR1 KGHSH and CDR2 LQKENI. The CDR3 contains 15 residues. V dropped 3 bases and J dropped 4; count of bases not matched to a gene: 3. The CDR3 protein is CASSPASGRSDTQYF. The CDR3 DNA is TGTGCCAGCTCACCTGCTAGCGGGAGGTCAGATACGCAGTATTTT.

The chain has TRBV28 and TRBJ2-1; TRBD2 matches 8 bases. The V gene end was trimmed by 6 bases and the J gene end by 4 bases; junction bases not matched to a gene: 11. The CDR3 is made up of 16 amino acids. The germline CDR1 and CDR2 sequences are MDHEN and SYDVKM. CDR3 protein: CASRWGGASGYNEQFF. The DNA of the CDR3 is TGTGCCAGCAGATGGGGTGGGGCTAGCGGGTACAATGAGCAGTTCTTC.

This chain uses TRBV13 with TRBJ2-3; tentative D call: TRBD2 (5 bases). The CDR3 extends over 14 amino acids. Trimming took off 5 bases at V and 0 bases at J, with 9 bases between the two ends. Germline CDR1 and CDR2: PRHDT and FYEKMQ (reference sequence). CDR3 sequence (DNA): TGTGCCAGCAGCGGGAGCCAAAGCACAGATACGCAGTATTTT. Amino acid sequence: CASSGSQSTDTQYF.

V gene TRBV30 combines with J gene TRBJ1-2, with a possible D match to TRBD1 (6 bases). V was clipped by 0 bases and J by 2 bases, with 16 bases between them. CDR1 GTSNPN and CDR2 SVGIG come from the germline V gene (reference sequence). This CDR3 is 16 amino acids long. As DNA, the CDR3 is TGTGCCTGGAGTGTAATGGGTGGCAGGGGCAACTATGGCTACACCTTC. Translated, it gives CAWSVMGGRGNYGYTF.

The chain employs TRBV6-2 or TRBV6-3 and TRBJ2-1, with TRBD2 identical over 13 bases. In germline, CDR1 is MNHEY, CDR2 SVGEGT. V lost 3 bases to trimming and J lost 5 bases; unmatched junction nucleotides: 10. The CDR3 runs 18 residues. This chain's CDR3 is CASSYNGLAGAGDNEQFF. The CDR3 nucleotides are TGTGCCAGCAGTTATAATGGACTAGCGGGAGCTGGGGACAATGAGCAGTTCTTC.

The CDR3 spells CSAGPSGGHETQYF. The CDR3 DNA follows: TGCAGTGCTGGACCCTCAGGGGGTCATGAGACCCAGTACTTC. The chain carries TRBV20-1 and TRBJ2-5, with 7 bases aligning to TRBD1. The ends lost 5 bases at V and 5 bases at J; junction bases unmatched: 11. Per the germline V gene, CDR1 is DFQATT and CDR2 is SNEGSKA (reference sequence). The CDR3 has 14 residues.